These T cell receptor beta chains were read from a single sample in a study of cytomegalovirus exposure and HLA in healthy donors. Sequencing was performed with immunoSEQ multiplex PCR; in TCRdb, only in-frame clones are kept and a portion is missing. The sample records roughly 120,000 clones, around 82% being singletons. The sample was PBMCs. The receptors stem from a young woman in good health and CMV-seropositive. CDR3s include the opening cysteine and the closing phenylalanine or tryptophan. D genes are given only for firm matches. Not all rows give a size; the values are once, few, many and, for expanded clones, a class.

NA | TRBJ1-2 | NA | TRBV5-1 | TGCGCCAGCAGCTTGACGTCAGATGGTGGCTACACCTTC | CASSLTSDGGYTF
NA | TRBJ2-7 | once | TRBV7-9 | TGTGCCAGCAGCCCTACAGTTTCTTCCTACGAGCAGTACTTC | CASSPTVSSYEQYF
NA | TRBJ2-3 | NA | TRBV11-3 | TGTGCCAGCAGCTTCGGAGTGGCGGGGTTAGACACAGATACGCAGTATTTT | CASSFGVAGLDTDTQYF
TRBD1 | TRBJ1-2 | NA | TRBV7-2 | TGTGCCAGCAGCCTAACTATTGGGACAGGAGATGGCTACACCTTC | CASSLTIGTGDGYTF
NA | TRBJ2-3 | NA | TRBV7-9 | TGTGCCAGCAGCCCGTACACAGATACGCAGTATTTT | CASSPYTDTQYF
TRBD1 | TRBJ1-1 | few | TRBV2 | TGTGCCAGCAGTACGGACCACAGGGGAAATTTGAACACTGAAGCTTTCTTT | CASSTDHRGNLNTEAFF
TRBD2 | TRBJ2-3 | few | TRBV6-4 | TGTGCCAGCAGTGGGGAGGGGACAGATACGCAGTATTTT | CASSGEGTDTQYF
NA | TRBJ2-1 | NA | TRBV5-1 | TGCGCCAGCAGCTTGGGAACTAGCAGTGGGAATGAGCAGTTCTTC | CASSLGTSSGNEQFF
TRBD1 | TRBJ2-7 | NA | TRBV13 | TGTGCCAGCAGCCTATGGGGGACAGGGGCCTACGAGCAGTACTTC | CASSLWGTGAYEQYF
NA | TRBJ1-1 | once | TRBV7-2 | TGTGCCAGCAGCTTAAAAGGGGCCCAGCCTGAAGCTTTCTTT | CASSLKGAQPEAFF
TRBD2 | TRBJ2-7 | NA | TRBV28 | TGTGCCAGCAGCCGTGGGACTAGCGAGCAGTACTTC | CASSRGTSEQYF
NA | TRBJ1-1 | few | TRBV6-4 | TGTGCCAGCAGTGACGGACTTGGGAACACTGAAGCTTTCTTT | CASSDGLGNTEAFF
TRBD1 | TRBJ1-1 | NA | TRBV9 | TGTGCCATGAGGACAGGGAACACTGAAGCTTTCTTT | CAMRTGNTEAFF
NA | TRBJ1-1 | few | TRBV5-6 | TGTGCCAGCAGCTTGCAGTGGAACACTGAAGCTTTCTTT | CASSLQWNTEAFF
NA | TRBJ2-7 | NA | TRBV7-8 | TGTGCCAGCAGCATCCCTAGGTCGAGCTACGAGCAGTACTTC | CASSIPRSSYEQYF
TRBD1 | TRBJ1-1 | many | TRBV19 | TGTGCCAGTAGTGCGTACAGGGGGCTGGGGGACACTGAAGCTTTCTTT | CASSAYRGLGDTEAFF
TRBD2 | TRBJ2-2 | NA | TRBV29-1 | TGCAGCGTCCTTGCGCGGCGGGAGCACGGGGAGCTGTTTTTT | CSVLARREHGELFF
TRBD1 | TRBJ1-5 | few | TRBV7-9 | TGTGCCAGCAGCTCCGGGACAGGTTCTATAGCCCAGCATTTT | CASSSGTGSIAQHF
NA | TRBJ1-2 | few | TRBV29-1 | TGCAGCGTTAACAGGGAATACTATGGCTACACCTTC | CSVNREYYGYTF
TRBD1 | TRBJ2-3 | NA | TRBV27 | TGTGCCAGCAGTTTCCAGGGGGACGATACGCAGTATTTT | CASSFQGDDTQYF
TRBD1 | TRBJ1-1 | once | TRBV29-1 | TGCAGCGTTGGGGGGACAGGGTCGGTTCACACTGAAGCTTTCTTT | CSVGGTGSVHTEAFF
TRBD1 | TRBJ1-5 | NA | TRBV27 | TGTGCCAGCGGGGGACAGGGGAATCAGCCCCAGCATTTT | CASGGQGNQPQHF
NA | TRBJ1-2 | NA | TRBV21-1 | TGTGCCAGCAGCACCCGACAGGGGGGTAACTATGGCTACACCTTC | CASSTRQGGNYGYTF
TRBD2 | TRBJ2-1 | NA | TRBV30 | TGTGCCGGAAGTTGGGAAAGCGGGAACAACAATGAGCAGTTCTTC | CAGSWESGNNNEQFF
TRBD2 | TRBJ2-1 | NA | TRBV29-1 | TGCAGCGTTGCCGGGACTAGCGGGAGTCCCGCCGATGAGCAGTTCTTC | CSVAGTSGSPADEQFF
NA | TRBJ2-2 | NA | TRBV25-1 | TGTGCCAGCAGTGAAGAGGTCGGGGAGCTGTTTTTT | CASSEEVGELFF
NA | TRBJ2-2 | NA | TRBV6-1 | TGTGCCAGCAGTGAAGCGCCGTCGAACTGGAACACCGGGGAGCTGTTTTTT | CASSEAPSNWNTGELFF
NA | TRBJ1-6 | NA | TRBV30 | TGTGCCTGGAAAAGGGGGGGGGTTGCCTATAATTCACCCCTCCACTTT | CAWKRGGVAYNSPLHF
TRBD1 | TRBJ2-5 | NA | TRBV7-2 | TGTGCCAGCAGCTTAAGACAGGGCCAAGAGACCCAGTACTTC | CASSLRQGQETQYF